This is a list of T cell receptor beta chains from one sample in a study of monozygotic twins with inflammatory bowel disease. TCRdb reprocessed the 5' RACE reads and reports one entry per CDR3 protein, with no DNA. The table for this sample gives 350,000 to 400,000 distinct CDR3 sequences. The sample consisted of blood. The origin of the receptors is a human donor with ulcerative colitis or Crohn's disease, or a healthy co-twin of an affected twin (not recorded which). The CDR3 runs from the conserved cysteine through the conserved F or W.

j_call v_call cdr3_aa
TRBJ2-1 TRBV5-1 CASSLLSGGPLNEQFF
TRBJ1-1 TRBV29-1 CSVEEIMTGGHTEAFF
TRBJ2-2 TRBV7-2 CASSPRTGLTGELFF
TRBJ2-6 TRBV5-1 CASSLGPQTVSGANVLTF
TRBJ2-7 TRBV11-2 CASSSTGLAGAGGAYEQYF
TRBJ2-3 TRBV20-1 CSARNGAGATDTQYF
TRBJ2-3 TRBV7-6 CASLRGAGRSSTDTQYF
TRBJ2-1 TRBV6-5 CASWYARDIYNEQFF
TRBJ1-6 TRBV7-2 CASSYKGIGNSPLHF
TRBJ1-2 TRBV3-1 CASSQDTGGLSGYTF
TRBJ2-6 TRBV9 CASSVGHLSSGANVLTF
TRBJ2-3 TRBV3-1 CASSQDRTSGGSDTQYF
TRBJ2-3 TRBV19 CASSMGQGTDTQYF
TRBJ1-4 TRBV12-3/TRBV12-4 CASSFGYRNEKLFF
TRBJ1-4 TRBV7-2 CASSLVPPRTNEKLFF
TRBJ1-1 TRBV6-2/TRBV6-3 CASSYSRPMNTEAFF
TRBJ2-2 TRBV5-1 CASSPPGQGNTGELFF
TRBJ2-1 TRBV7-9 CASSPRTVSSYNEQFF
TRBJ1-5 TRBV7-2 CASSLGVANQPQHF
TRBJ2-7 TRBV10-3 CAISDRPNSYEQYF
TRBJ2-1 TRBV24-1 CASGTGTRGRYNEQFF
TRBJ1-1 TRBV7-3 CASSLTPRGWGTEAFF
TRBJ1-2 TRBV5-1 CASSLVLVRDRVFGIDGYTF
TRBJ1-1 TRBV11-2 CASSLVAGATEAFF
TRBJ2-3 TRBV5-1 CASSLRGEADTQYF
TRBJ2-7 TRBV5-1 CASSLGSGIGGEQYF
TRBJ2-1 TRBV27 CASRLNGGTGGSYNEQFF
TRBJ2-3 TRBV24-1 CATSDLTGLGPHTQYF
TRBJ1-2 TRBV6-2/TRBV6-3 CASRPGTGGEYGYTF
TRBJ1-1 TRBV30 CAWGGAAGGWTEAFF
TRBJ2-2 TRBV5-1 CASSSTGVPGELFF
TRBJ2-2 TRBV4-1 CASSLEGGVGAELFF
TRBJ2-2 TRBV19 CASSIAARNTGELFF
TRBJ1-4 TRBV20-1 CSAKATGGGNEKLFF